These 19 T cell receptor beta chains were all obtained from the same sample, sequenced in a study of CD8+ T cells in alopecia areata. Reverse transcribed after extraction, RNA yielded cDNA as the sequencing template. The protocol was immunoSEQ multiplex PCR, while the TCRdb copy is restricted to in-frame clones and leaves out a portion. In the table there are fewer than 90,000 clones, roughly 51% of which are singletons. Sample: NKG2D-high CD8+ T cells sorted from blood. Source of these receptors: a human donor with alopecia areata.

V gene TRBV2 combines with J gene TRBJ2-1; D is perhaps TRBD2 (6 bases). Trimming removed 2 bases from V and 4 bases from J, with 15 bases in between. Germline CDR1 reads SNHLY; CDR2 reads FYNNEI. This CDR3 is 16 amino acids long. The CDR3 spells CASSELVGGPYNEQFF. The CDR3 DNA is TGTGCCAGCAGTGAATTGGTGGGGGGACCATACAATGAGCAGTTCTTC. The full variable domain, with the rest looked up from reference TRBV2 and TRBJ2-1, is EPEVTQTPSHQVTQMGQEVILRCVPISNHLYFYWYRQILGQKVEFLVSFYNNEISEKSEIFDDQFSVERPDGSNFTLKIRSTKLEDSAMYFCASSELVGGPYNEQFFGPGTRLTVL.

This clone occurred a few times. The junction departs from germline at one end; a sequencing error may be responsible. V is TRBV29-1 and J is TRBJ2-7; D not certain. The length of the CDR3 is 10 residues. Germline V lookup: CDR1 SQVTM, CDR2 ANQGSEA. The CDR3 loop reads CSVEDYEQYF. CDR3 sequence (DNA): TGCAGCGTCGAAGACTACGAGCAGTACTTC.

The V call is TRBV6-1, the J call TRBJ1-1; tentatively, D is TRBD1 (5 bases). Germline CDR1 and CDR2: MNHNS and SASEGT. V lost 6 bases to trimming and J lost 6 bases, with 8 bases between them. This CDR3 spans 11 amino acids. The CDR3 here is CASRSGPEAFF. DNA for the CDR3: TGTGCCAGCAGATCAGGGCCTGAAGCTTTCTTT.

The chain joins TRBV29-1 to TRBJ2-3; no definite D call. V was clipped by 6 bases and J by 6 bases, with 13 bases between them. The CDR3 runs to 12 residues. The V gene's germline CDR1 is SQVTM and CDR2 ANQGSEA. CDR3 nucleotides: TGCAGCGTGCCCGAGAGGCCTGATACGCAGTATTTT. The encoded protein is CSVPERPDTQYF.

There are a few counts of this clone. The DNA for the CDR3 is TGTGCCAGCAGTTACTCGGGGGTCACTGAAGCTTTCTTT. As protein: CASSYSGVTEAFF. The chain joins TRBV6-5 to TRBJ1-1, with D tentatively TRBD1 (5 bases). V was trimmed by 0 bases and J by 4 bases, leaving 6 bases between them. Germline CDR1 and CDR2: MNHEY and SVGAGI. CDR3 length: 13 residues.

This clone was detected a few times. The chain has TRBV11-2 and TRBJ2-6, with D hard to call. Per the germline V gene, CDR1 is SGHAT and CDR2 is FQNNGV. Deletions cut 0 bases from V and 6 bases from J, with 18 bases between. The CDR3 covers 18 residues. CDR3 nucleotide sequence: TGTGCCAGCAGCTTAGACGGGTCCCCCTTCAATGCGGCCAACGTCCTGACTTTC. Translated: CASSLDGSPFNAANVLTF.

This sequence joins TRBV2 and TRBJ2-7; TRBD1 might be the D (6 bases). Trimming took 7 bases from V and 0 from J, leaving 13 bases between them. CDR1 and CDR2 (germline): SNHLY, FYNNEI. The CDR3 loop spans 14 amino acids. CDR3 sequence reads: CASMADRGSYEQYF. The CDR3 DNA reads as TGTGCCAGCATGGCGGACAGAGGCTCCTACGAGCAGTACTTC.

The chain recombines TRBV2 with TRBJ1-2, with D perhaps TRBD1 (6 bases). Per the germline V gene, CDR1 is SNHLY and CDR2 is FYNNEI. Trimming pared 8 bases from V and 8 bases from J, leaving 12 bases between. The CDR3 totals 11 residues. The CDR3 region is CASEGGGGYTF. CDR3 sequence (DNA): TGTGCCAGCGAAGGGGGGGGAGGCTACACCTTC.

This clone has just a few counts. The chain carries TRBV29-1 and TRBJ2-7; D might be TRBD2 (6 bases). CDR3 length: 11 residues. Looked up from germline, CDR1 is SQVTM and CDR2 is ANQGSEA. With 7 bases removed from V and 6 bases from J, the gap between germline ends came to 13 bases. In DNA form, the CDR3 reads TGCAGCGCTCGGATGGGGGGCGAGCAGTACTTC. It is translated as CSARMGGEQYF.

This clone was counted between two and nine times. J is TRBJ2-7 and V is TRBV29-1; 12 bases fit TRBD2. The CDR3 extends over 14 amino acids. Germline V gives CDR1 SQVTM, CDR2 ANQGSEA. J gave up 0 bases and V 7 bases, and 4 bases lay outside the gene matches. The CDR3 bases are TGCAGCGCATCGGGACTAGCGGGCTCCTACGAGCAGTACTTC. Amino acids: CSASGLAGSYEQYF.

Only a few counts were recorded for this clone. The rearrangement joins TRBV4-1 to TRBJ2-7, with D unresolved. Germline V lookup: CDR1 MGHRA, CDR2 YSYEKL. With 1 base removed from V and 2 bases from J, the gap between germline ends came to 12 bases. This CDR3 has 15 residues. The CDR3 reads CASSQAYPSTYEQYF. The CDR3, as DNA: TGCGCCAGCAGCCAAGCGTACCCATCCACCTACGAGCAGTACTTC.

J is TRBJ2-7 and V is TRBV9; 7 positions match TRBD2. The CDR3 is 13 amino acids. Trimming at V came to 5 bases and at J to 2 bases, leaving 4 bases not matched to a gene. The germline gives CDR1 SGDLS, CDR2 YYNGEE. CDR3 sequence (DNA): TGTGCCAGCAGGGCCGGACTAGCCTACGAGCAGTACTTC. It codes for CASRAGLAYEQYF.

The chain uses TRBV19 and TRBJ1-1; D gene ambiguous. The CDR3 consists of 14 residues. Trimming removed 6 bases at V and 2 bases at J, with 13 bases between. Looked up from germline, CDR1 is LNHDA and CDR2 is SQIVND (reference sequence). CDR3 in DNA: TGTGCCAGTAGCCCGACCCAGGCCAACACTGAAGCTTTCTTT. This codes for CASSPTQANTEAFF.

The CDR3 spells CASSSGTVGGLYF. DNA of the CDR3: TGTGCCAGCAGTTCTGGGACAGTCGGAGGACTGTACTTC. The rearrangement links TRBV6-5 to TRBJ2-7; TRBD1 aligns across 7 bases. CDR1 and CDR2 (germline): MNHEY, SVGAGI. CDR3 length: 13 amino acids. Trimming at V came to 4 bases and at J to 12 bases, leaving 12 bases not matched to a gene.

The chain recombines TRBV7-9 with TRBJ2-4; D ambiguous. The CDR3 length is 16 residues. Germline-derived CDR1 and CDR2 are SEHNR and FQNEAQ (reference sequence). V was pared by 3 bases and J by 7 bases, with 19 bases between. CDR3 in DNA: TGTGCCAGCAGCTTGTCTTATGGACCCCTAAGGAACATTCAGTACTTC. This codes for CASSLSYGPLRNIQYF.

A few counts support this clone. The rearrangement joins TRBV29-1 to TRBJ1-2, with 7 nucleotides matching TRBD1. V was pared by 6 bases and J by 1 base, with 8 bases of the junction left unmatched. CDR3 size: 14 residues. Germline CDR1 is SQVTM and CDR2 is ANQGSEA. The DNA of the CDR3 is TGCAGCGTGCCACCGGGACAGCATAACTATGGCTACACCTTC. Translated: CSVPPGQHNYGYTF.

V and J are TRBV29-1 and TRBJ1-1, with D perhaps matching TRBD1 (5 bases). The V gene lost 0 bases and the J gene lost 0 bases, with 11 bases spanning the gap. This CDR3 is 15 amino acids long. Germline V gene lookup returns CDR1 SQVTM and CDR2 ANQGSEA. The chain's CDR3 is CSVEDGDSMNTEAFF. In DNA form, the CDR3 reads TGCAGCGTTGAAGATGGGGACTCAATGAACACTGAAGCTTTCTTT.

In this sample, this clone turned up once. CDR3 in amino acids: CAITGGGENSYEQYF. CDR3 bases: TGTGCCATCACGGGCGGGGGGGAAAACTCCTACGAGCAGTACTTC. This chain links TRBV10-3 with TRBJ2-7; TRBD2 agrees at 9 bases. The CDR3 is made up of 15 amino acids. The V gene's germline CDR1 is ENHRY and CDR2 SYGVKD. V was clipped by 7 bases and J by 0 bases; unmatched bases: 7.

There are a few counts of this clone. CDR3 nucleotides: TGTGCCAGCTCAGGATCAAAAGGGGACACTGAAGCTTTCTTT. This translates into CASSGSKGDTEAFF. J is TRBJ1-1 and V is TRBV27; tentatively, D is TRBD1 (5 bases). V was shortened by 8 bases and J by 3 bases, with 16 bases between the two germline ends. There are 14 residues in the CDR3. Per germline, CDR1 MNHEY and CDR2 SMNVEV (reference sequence).